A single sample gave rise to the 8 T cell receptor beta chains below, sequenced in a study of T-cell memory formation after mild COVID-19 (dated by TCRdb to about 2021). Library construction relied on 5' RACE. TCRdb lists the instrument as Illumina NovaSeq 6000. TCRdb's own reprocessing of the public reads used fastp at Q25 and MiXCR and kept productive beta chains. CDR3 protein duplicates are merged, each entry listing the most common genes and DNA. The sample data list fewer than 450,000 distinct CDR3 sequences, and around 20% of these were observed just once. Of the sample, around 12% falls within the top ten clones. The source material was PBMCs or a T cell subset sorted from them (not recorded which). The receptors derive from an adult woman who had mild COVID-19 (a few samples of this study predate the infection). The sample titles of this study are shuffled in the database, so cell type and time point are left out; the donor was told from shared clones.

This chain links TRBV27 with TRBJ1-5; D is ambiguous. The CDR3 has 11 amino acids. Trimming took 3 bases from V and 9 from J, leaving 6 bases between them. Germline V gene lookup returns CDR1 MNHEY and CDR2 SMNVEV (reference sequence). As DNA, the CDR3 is TGTGCCAGCAGTTTCAGCCGGCCCCAGCATTTT. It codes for CASSFSRPQHF.

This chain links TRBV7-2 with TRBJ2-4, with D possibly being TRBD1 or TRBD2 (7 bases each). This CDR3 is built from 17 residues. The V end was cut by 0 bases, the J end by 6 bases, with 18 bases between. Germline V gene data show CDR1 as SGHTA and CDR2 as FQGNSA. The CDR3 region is CASSLASGGGLGNIQYF. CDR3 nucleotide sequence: TGTGCCAGCAGCTTAGCGTCAGGGGGAGGGTTGGGAAACATTCAGTACTTC.

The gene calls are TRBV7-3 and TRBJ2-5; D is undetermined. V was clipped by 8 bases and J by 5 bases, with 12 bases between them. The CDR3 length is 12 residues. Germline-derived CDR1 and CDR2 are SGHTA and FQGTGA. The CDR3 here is CASGEVGETQYF. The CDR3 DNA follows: TGTGCCAGCGGCGAGGTGGGGGAGACCCAGTACTTC.

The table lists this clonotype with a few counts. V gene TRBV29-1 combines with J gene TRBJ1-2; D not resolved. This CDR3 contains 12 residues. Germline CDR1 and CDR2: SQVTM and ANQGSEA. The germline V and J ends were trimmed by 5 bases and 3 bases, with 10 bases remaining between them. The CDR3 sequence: CSVPNNYYGYTF. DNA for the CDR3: TGCAGCGTTCCAAACAACTACTATGGCTACACCTTC. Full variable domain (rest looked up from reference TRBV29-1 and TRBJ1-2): SAVISQKPSRDICQRGTSLTIQCQVDSQVTMMFWYRQQPGQSLTLIATANQGSEATYESGFVIDKFPISRPNLTFSTLTVSNMSPEDSSIYLCSVPNNYYGYTFGSGTRLTVV.

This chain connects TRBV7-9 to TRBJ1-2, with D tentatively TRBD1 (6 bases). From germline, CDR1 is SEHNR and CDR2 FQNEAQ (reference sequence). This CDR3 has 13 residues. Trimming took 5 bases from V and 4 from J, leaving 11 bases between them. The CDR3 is CASSHSGVYGYTF. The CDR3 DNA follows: TGTGCCAGCAGCCATTCAGGGGTCTATGGCTACACCTTC.

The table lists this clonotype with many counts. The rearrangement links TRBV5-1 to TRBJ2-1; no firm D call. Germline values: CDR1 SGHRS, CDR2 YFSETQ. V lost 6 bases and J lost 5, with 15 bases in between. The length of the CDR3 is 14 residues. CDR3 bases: TGCGCCAGCACCAAGGAGTGGAACAACAATGAGCAGTTCTTC. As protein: CASTKEWNNNEQFF.

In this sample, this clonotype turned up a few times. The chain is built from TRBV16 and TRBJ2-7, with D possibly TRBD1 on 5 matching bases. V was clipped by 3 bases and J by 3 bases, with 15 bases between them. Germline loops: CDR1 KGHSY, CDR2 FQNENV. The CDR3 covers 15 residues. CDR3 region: CASSQDKTPFYEQYF. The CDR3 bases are TGTGCCAGCAGCCAGGACAAGACTCCCTTCTACGAGCAGTACTTC.

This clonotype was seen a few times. The CDR3, as DNA: TGTGCCACCAGTGATAGTATTAACAGGGTCGACGGCTACACCTTC. It is translated as CATSDSINRVDGYTF. The chain couples TRBV24-1 to TRBJ1-2; possible D gene TRBD1, 6 bases. V was clipped by 3 bases and J by 8 bases, with 18 bases between them. The germline gives CDR1 KGHDR, CDR2 SFDVKD. The CDR3 consists of 15 residues.